The T cell receptor (beta chain) under discussion was sequenced for a study of technical replicates of blood from a few donors. Clones were sequenced by immunoSEQ multiplex PCR, and TCRdb holds only the in-frame ones, with some missing. The sample consists of over 50,000 clones, around 84% of them appearing once. The CDR3 runs to 17 residues. Trimming left V 2 bases short and J 0 bases short, with 16 bases between. CDR1 is SQVTM, CDR2 ANQGSEA, per germline. This clone appeared once. This clonotype was obtained from a human donor in good health. Some clones in this sample may be carry-over from other donors' samples. Sequenced sample: PBMCs. The chain employs TRBV29-1 and TRBJ2-2; D ambiguous. The CDR3 is CSVESFAGSANTGELFF. The CDR3 DNA is TGCAGCGTTGAATCGTTCGCAGGCTCCGCGAACACCGGGGAGCTGTTTTTT.